Shown below are 18 T cell receptor beta chains from a single sample sequenced in a study of blood T cell repertoires in COVID-19. Some clones are missing from TCRdb's copy, which holds only in-frame ones; the method was immunoSEQ multiplex PCR. The sample has about 260,000 clones, about 91% seen once. Sequenced material: PBMCs or T cells enriched from blood (not recorded which). The receptor source for this set is a woman between 40 and 55 years old with acute COVID-19.

The rearrangement uses TRBV28 and TRBJ1-4; 8 bases are a match to TRBD1. The V gene end was trimmed by 10 bases and the J gene end by 8 bases; junction bases not matched to a gene: 9. Germline CDR1 and CDR2: MDHEN and SYDVKM. The CDR3 has 13 amino acids. In DNA form, the CDR3 reads TGTGCCACCCGGACAGGGAGCGGAGAAAAACTGTTTTTT. Encoded protein: CATRTGSGEKLFF.

The chain combines TRBV7-8 with TRBJ2-1; the D gene is possibly TRBD2 (6 bases). The CDR3 is made up of 15 amino acids. CDR1 SGHVS and CDR2 FQNEAQ come from the germline V gene. V was pared by 4 bases and J by 7 bases, with 17 bases between. As DNA, the CDR3 is TGTGCCAGCAGCTCCCGGGACTTCACAGGAAATGAGCAGTTCTTC. Translated: CASSSRDFTGNEQFF.

The chain recombines TRBV6-5 with TRBJ1-6; 8 bases map to TRBD1. Germline V gene lookup returns CDR1 MNHEY and CDR2 SVGAGI. The J segment lost 5 bases and the V segment lost 5 bases, leaving 5 bases of the junction unmatched. The CDR3 covers 15 residues. The CDR3 DNA sequence: TGTGCCAGCAGTAGACAGGGGATGAATAATTCACCCCTCCACTTT. Amino acids: CASSRQGMNNSPLHF.

The V and J genes are TRBV5-4 and TRBJ2-1; perhaps TRBD2 as D (5 bases). The CDR3 length is 13 residues. V lost 3 bases, J lost 6 bases, and 10 bases lay in between. From germline, CDR1 is SGHNT and CDR2 YYREEE (reference sequence). CDR3 in amino acids: CASSSGGPNEQFF. DNA of the CDR3: TGTGCCAGCAGCTCCGGAGGCCCCAATGAGCAGTTCTTC.

CDR3 nucleotides: TGTGCCAGTAAAATAGACAGTGCAACTAATGAAAAACTGTTTTTT. Residues: CASKIDSATNEKLFF. The rearrangement uses TRBV19 and TRBJ1-4, with D possibly being TRBD1 (5 bases). The length of the CDR3 is 15 residues. CDR1 is LNHDA and CDR2 is SQIVND in the germline V gene (reference sequence). V was clipped by 7 bases and J by 0 bases, with 12 bases between them.

This chain uses TRBV19 with TRBJ2-7; the D gene is possibly TRBD1 (7 bases). The CDR3 loop spans 17 amino acids. V lost 3 bases and J lost 7, with 25 bases in between. Looked up from germline, CDR1 is LNHDA and CDR2 is SQIVND (reference sequence). Here the CDR3 DNA reads TGTGCCAGTAGTATCTCTCTGACAGGGCTTGGAGGGGGTGAGCAGTACGTC. Protein sequence: CASSISLTGLGGGEQYV.

This clone has more than one count but fewer than ten. The chain joins TRBV2 to TRBJ2-7; 9 bases map to TRBD2. The CDR3 totals 16 residues. Per germline, CDR1 SNHLY and CDR2 FYNNEI. V lost 4 bases to trimming and J lost 0 bases; unmatched junction nucleotides: 7. CDR3 bases: TGTGCCAGCAGTGGAATACATAGCGGGAGCTCCTACGAGCAGTACGTC. Its translation: CASSGIHSGSSYEQYV.

The chain couples TRBV5-4 to TRBJ1-2; a possible D gene is TRBD1 (5 bases). The CDR3 sequence is 15 residues long. Germline V gene lookup returns CDR1 SGHNT and CDR2 YYREEE (reference sequence). V shed 0 bases and J shed 3 bases, with 12 bases lying between them. This CDR3 reads CASSLGRGVDYGYTF. CDR3 DNA sequence: TGTGCCAGCAGCTTGGGTCGGGGGGTAGACTATGGCTACACCTTC.

The V gene is TRBV7-8, the J gene TRBJ1-2; TRBD1 might be the D (5 bases). Germline CDR1 SGHVS, CDR2 FQNEAQ. The CDR3 extends over 15 amino acids. V was trimmed by 4 bases and J by 1 base, leaving 13 bases between them. The CDR3 bases are TGTGCCAGCAGCTCCCTTGGGCAGGGTAACTATGGCTACACCTTC. Protein: CASSSLGQGNYGYTF.

The chain carries TRBV7-2 and TRBJ1-5, with a tentative D call TRBD1 (6 bases). V lost 3 bases and J lost 7, with 10 bases in between. Germline lookup yields CDR1 SGHTA and CDR2 FQGNSA. The CDR3 extends over 13 amino acids. The chain's CDR3 is CASSFIQGQPQHF. The CDR3, as DNA: TGTGCCAGCAGCTTTATACAGGGCCAGCCCCAGCATTTT.

A few counts support this clone. This rearrangement joins TRBV2 to TRBJ2-7, with D possibly TRBD1 on 5 matching bases. Per the germline V gene, CDR1 is SNHLY and CDR2 is FYNNEI. CDR3 length: 14 amino acids. Trimming cost V 3 bases and J 2 bases, with 11 bases left between them. This CDR3 reads CASSDQGTAYEQYF. Written as DNA, the CDR3 is TGTGCCAGCAGTGATCAGGGTACAGCCTACGAGCAGTACTTC.

This clone showed up just a few times. This rearrangement joins TRBV12-3 or TRBV12-4 to TRBJ2-1, with D perhaps TRBD1 (6 bases). The CDR3 runs to 13 residues. Trimming removed 4 bases from V and 7 bases from J, with 11 bases in between. The CDR3 spells CASSSTQGNEQFF. CDR3 nucleotides: TGTGCCAGCAGTTCGACACAGGGTAATGAGCAGTTCTTC.

The genes are TRBV7-3 and TRBJ1-1; the match to TRBD1 covers 8 bases. V dropped 4 bases and J dropped 3; count of bases not matched to a gene: 25. The length of the CDR3 is 21 residues. The germline V gene encodes CDR1 SGHTA and CDR2 FQGTGA. The CDR3 DNA reads as TGTGCCAGCAGCTCAAAGACAGGGGCGGCACGTCGGATAAAAATCGACACTGAAGCTTTCTTT. Its translation is CASSSKTGAARRIKIDTEAFF.

V is TRBV6-5 and J is TRBJ2-7; D is unclear. This CDR3 has 14 residues. The V gene lost 6 bases and the J gene lost 4 bases, with 16 bases spanning the gap. Looked up from germline, CDR1 is MNHEY and CDR2 is SVGAGI. CDR3 in DNA: TGTGCCAGCAGGTATTCCGAGAGCTCTTACGAGCAGTACGTC. This codes for CASRYSESSYEQYV.

The CDR3 bases are TGTGCCAGCAGCTTGGCCCTGGGACAGGGCACTGAAAAACTGTTTTTT. Translated: CASSLALGQGTEKLFF. This chain links TRBV5-6 with TRBJ1-4; 9 positions match TRBD1. The V and J ends lost 0 bases and 7 bases, in that order; junction bases with no gene match: 7. Germline V gene lookup returns CDR1 SGHDT and CDR2 YYEEEE. This CDR3 contains 16 residues.

For this clone: An end of the junction does not agree with germline; a read error may underlie this. V and J are TRBV5-1 and TRBJ1-2; unclear D gene. CDR1 and CDR2 (germline): SGHRS, YFSETQ. The length of the CDR3 is 13 residues. CDR3 nucleotide sequence: TGCGCCAGCAGCTTGGTATTCTCAGGTGGCCACACCTTC. Protein sequence: CASSLVFSGGHTF.

This clone occurred once. This rearrangement joins TRBV7-6 to TRBJ2-1; 7 bases fit TRBD2. The length of the CDR3 is 16 residues. After removal of 1 base from V and 1 base from J, the junction contained 4 bases not matched to a gene. Germline lookup yields CDR1 SGHVS and CDR2 FNYEAQ. Written as DNA, the CDR3 is TGTGCCAGCAGCTTAGTCGGGACTACATCCTACAATGAGCAGTTCTTC. Translation: CASSLVGTTSYNEQFF.

The chain carries TRBV18 and TRBJ1-3, with 7 bases lining up with TRBD1. The germline CDR1 and CDR2 sequences are KGHSH and LQKENI. The CDR3 totals 13 residues. The V segment lost 3 bases and the J segment 8 bases; nucleotides outside the gene matches: 4. The CDR3 nucleotides read TGTGCCAGCTCACCCGGGACAGCCGACACCATATATTTT. This gives the protein CASSPGTADTIYF.